The T cell receptor beta chain under discussion was sequenced for a study of T cell responses to AZD1222 COVID-19 vaccine. General observations from the study: There were mostly white British donors and more females than males, and clonal diversity was possibly underestimated.

TCRdb's table, derived via immunoSEQ multiplex PCR, lists solely in-frame clones and lacks some. The data contain about 150,000 clones, around nine tenths of them seen just once; the ten biggest clones take up 2.8%. This CDR3 has 14 residues. Germline CDR1 reads SGHRS; CDR2 reads YFSETQ. Trimming took 0 bases from V and 3 from J, leaving 9 bases between them. Details on this clone: Its matching antigen is unknown.

The clonotype originates from an adult in good health. The sample consisted of peripheral blood, taken on day 0 of MenACWY control vaccination. This chain joins TRBV5-1 and TRBJ1-1; possible D gene TRBD1, 6 bases. The CDR3 DNA reads TGCGCCAGCAGCTTGGGTAGGGGGGACACTGAAGCTTTCTTT. It specifies CASSLGRGDTEAFF.